This entry lists 11 T cell receptor beta chains sequenced from one sample in a study of blood T cell repertoires in COVID-19. Libraries were prepared by immunoSEQ multiplex PCR; TCRdb keeps only in-frame clonotypes and omits some of them. The data hold 270,000 or so clones, with roughly 84% observed a single time. The material sequenced was peripheral blood. The receptors were sampled from a young woman with acute or convalescent COVID-19.

This chain joins TRBV15 and TRBJ2-7; 10 bases match TRBD2. Trimming took 2 bases from V and 0 from J; bases not matched to a gene: 7. CDR3 length: 17 residues. The germline V gene has CDR1 LNHNV and CDR2 YYDKDF (reference sequence). The CDR3 region has the DNA TGTGCCACCAGCAGACCCGGACTAGCGGATATCTCCTACGAGCAGTACTTC. Encoded protein: CATSRPGLADISYEQYF.

This chain joins TRBV2 and TRBJ2-1; the match to TRBD2 covers 12 bases. The CDR3 loop spans 15 amino acids. Germline loops: CDR1 SNHLY, CDR2 FYNNEI. CDR3 bases: TGTGCGTCCCAAGTCGGGACTAGCGGGTACAATGAGCAGTTCTTC. This codes for CASQVGTSGYNEQFF.

The count of this clone is one. This chain joins TRBV7-9 and TRBJ1-1; TRBD1 agrees at 9 bases. The CDR3 totals 14 residues. Looked up from germline, CDR1 is SEHNR and CDR2 is FQNEAQ (reference sequence). J gave up 10 bases and V 1 base, and 7 bases lay outside the gene matches. The CDR3 protein is CASSLGTGVGGAFF. The CDR3 region has the DNA TGTGCCAGCAGCTTAGGGACAGGGGTTGGTGGAGCTTTCTTT.

V and J are TRBV29-1 and TRBJ2-3, with D perhaps TRBD2 (6 bases). CDR3 size: 13 residues. The V end was cut by 4 bases, the J end by 4 bases, with 12 bases between. In germline, CDR1 is SQVTM, CDR2 ANQGSEA. The CDR3 DNA is TGCAGCGTTGCTGGGGGGTTGTCAGATACGCAGTATTTT. Protein product: CSVAGGLSDTQYF.

This clone came up a few times. The genes are TRBV28 and TRBJ1-4, with D maybe TRBD1 (5 bases). The CDR3 loop spans 14 amino acids. The V end was cut by 7 bases, the J end by 8 bases, with 17 bases between. Germline V gives CDR1 MDHEN, CDR2 SYDVKM. CDR3 region: CASTLGQGREKLFF. The CDR3 DNA reads TGTGCCAGCACCCTGGGGCAGGGTCGCGAAAAACTGTTTTTT.

The V call is TRBV18, the J call TRBJ1-1, with TRBD1 matching over 7 bases. Germline CDR1 is KGHSH and CDR2 is LQKENI. There are 16 residues in the CDR3. V was pared by 5 bases and J by 5 bases, with 14 bases of the junction left unmatched. CDR3 coding DNA: TGTGCCAGCTCATATATGACAGGGCGAATCGGGACTGAAGCTTTCTTT. It yields the protein CASSYMTGRIGTEAFF.

The chain combines TRBV7-9 with TRBJ1-1; TRBD1 matches 7 bases. CDR3 size: 15 residues. From germline, CDR1 is SEHNR and CDR2 FQNEAQ (reference sequence). The V and J ends lost 3 bases and 2 bases, in that order; junction bases with no gene match: 6. CDR3 loop: CASSFSTGRNTEAFF. The CDR3, as DNA: TGTGCCAGCAGCTTCTCGACAGGGCGAAACACTGAAGCTTTCTTT. The entire variable domain, with the rest obtained from reference TRBV7-9 and TRBJ1-1, is as follows: DTGVSQNPRHKITKRGQNVTFRCDPISEHNRLYWYRQTLGQGPEFLTYFQNEAQLEKSRLLSDRFSAERPKGSFSTLEIQRTEQGDSAMYLCASSFSTGRNTEAFFGQGTRLTVV.

The V gene is TRBV7-2, the J gene TRBJ2-7, with D tentatively TRBD2 (5 bases). Germline CDR1 is SGHTA and CDR2 is FQGNSA. V lost 1 base, J lost 2 bases, and 9 bases lay in between. The CDR3 covers 14 residues. The CDR3 reads CASSLVYGAYEQYF. As DNA, the CDR3 is TGTGCCAGCAGCTTAGTTTACGGGGCCTACGAGCAGTACTTC.

The gene calls are TRBV30 and TRBJ2-5; D is perhaps TRBD2 (6 bases). This CDR3 spans 13 amino acids. Germline V gene sequence: CDR1 GTSNPN, CDR2 SVGIG (reference sequence). Trimming took off 8 bases at V and 6 bases at J, with 19 bases between the two ends. In DNA form, the CDR3 reads TGTGCCCTCTCAGGAGGGGTGTTAAAGACCCAGTACTTC. Translated, it gives CALSGGVLKTQYF.

The chain recombines TRBV7-9 with TRBJ1-4; the match to TRBD1 covers 7 bases. Germline V gene lookup returns CDR1 SEHNR and CDR2 FQNEAQ (reference sequence). With V trimmed by 5 bases and J by 2 bases, 8 bases remained unmatched. This CDR3 contains 16 residues. The CDR3 DNA reads TGTGCCAGCAGCACAAGACAGGGTGCGACTAATGAAAAACTGTTTTTT. Its translation: CASSTRQGATNEKLFF.

V gene TRBV6-2 or TRBV6-3 combines with J gene TRBJ2-7; weak D call: TRBD2 (6 bases). Trimming pared 2 bases from V and 2 bases from J, leaving 13 bases between. The germline V gene encodes CDR1 MNHEY and CDR2 SVGEGT. The CDR3 consists of 15 residues. The CDR3 spells CASSYGRGTAYEQYF. The CDR3 DNA sequence: TGTGCCAGCAGTTACGGACGTGGGACTGCCTACGAGCAGTACTTC.